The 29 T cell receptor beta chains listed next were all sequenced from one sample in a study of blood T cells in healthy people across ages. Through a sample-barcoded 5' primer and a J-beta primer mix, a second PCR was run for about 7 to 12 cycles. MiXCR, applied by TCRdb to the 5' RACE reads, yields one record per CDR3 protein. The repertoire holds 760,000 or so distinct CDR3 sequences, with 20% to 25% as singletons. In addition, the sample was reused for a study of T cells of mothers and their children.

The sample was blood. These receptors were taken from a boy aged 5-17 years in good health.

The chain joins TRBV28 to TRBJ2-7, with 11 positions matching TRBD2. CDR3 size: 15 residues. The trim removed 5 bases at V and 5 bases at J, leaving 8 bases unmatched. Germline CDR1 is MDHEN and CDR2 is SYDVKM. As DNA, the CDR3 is TGTGCCAGCAGTCGGTCACTAGCGGGAGTCGACGAGCAGTACTTC. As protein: CASSRSLAGVDEQYF.

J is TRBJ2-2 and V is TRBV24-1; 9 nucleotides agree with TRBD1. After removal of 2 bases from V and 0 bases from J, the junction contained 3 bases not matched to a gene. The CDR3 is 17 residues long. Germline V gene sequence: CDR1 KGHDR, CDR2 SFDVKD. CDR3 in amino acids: CATSDSGTGTNTGELFF. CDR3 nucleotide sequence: TGTGCCACCAGTGATTCCGGGACAGGGACGAACACCGGGGAGCTGTTTTTT.

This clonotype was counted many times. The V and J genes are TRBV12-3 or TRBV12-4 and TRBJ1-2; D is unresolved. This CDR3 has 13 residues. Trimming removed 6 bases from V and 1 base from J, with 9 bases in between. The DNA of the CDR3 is TGTGCCAGCAGCCGTGACTTTAACTATGGCTACACCTTC. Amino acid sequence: CASSRDFNYGYTF.

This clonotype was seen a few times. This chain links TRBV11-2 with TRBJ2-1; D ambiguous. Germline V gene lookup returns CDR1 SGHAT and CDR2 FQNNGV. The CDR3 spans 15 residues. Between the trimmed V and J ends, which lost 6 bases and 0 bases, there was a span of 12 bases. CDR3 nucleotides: TGTGCCAGCAGGTACCAAAGGAGCTCCTACAATGAGCAGTTCTTC. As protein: CASRYQRSSYNEQFF. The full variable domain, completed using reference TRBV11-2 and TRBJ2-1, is EAGVAQSPRYKIIEKRQSVAFWCNPISGHATLYWYQQILGQGPKLLIQFQNNGVVDDSQLPKDRFSAERLKGVDSTLKIQPAKLEDSAVYLCASRYQRSSYNEQFFGPGTRLTVL.

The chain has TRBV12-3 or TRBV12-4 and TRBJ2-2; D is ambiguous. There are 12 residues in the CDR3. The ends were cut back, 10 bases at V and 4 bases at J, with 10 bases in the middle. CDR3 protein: CAILEITGELFF. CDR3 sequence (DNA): TGTGCCATCCTGGAGATCACCGGGGAGCTGTTTTTT.

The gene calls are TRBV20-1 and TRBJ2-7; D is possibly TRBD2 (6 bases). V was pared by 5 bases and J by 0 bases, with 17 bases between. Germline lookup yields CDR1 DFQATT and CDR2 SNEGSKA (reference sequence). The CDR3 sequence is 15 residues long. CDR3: CSAYSETRDSYEQYF. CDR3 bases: TGCAGTGCTTACTCCGAGACTAGGGACTCCTACGAGCAGTACTTC.

Written as DNA, the CDR3 is TGTGCCAGCAGCTCAGAGGGACTCAGCTCCTACAATGAGCAGTTCTTC. Translation: CASSSEGLSSYNEQFF. This chain uses TRBV7-8 with TRBJ2-1; TRBD2 might be the D (6 bases). The CDR3 covers 16 residues. Trimming took 4 bases from V and 0 from J, leaving 13 bases between them. Germline V gene lookup returns CDR1 SGHVS and CDR2 FQNEAQ.

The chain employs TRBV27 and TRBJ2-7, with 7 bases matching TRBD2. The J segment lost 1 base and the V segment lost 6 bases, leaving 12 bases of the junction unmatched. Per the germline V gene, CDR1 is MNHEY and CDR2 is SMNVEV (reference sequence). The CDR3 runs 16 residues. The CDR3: CASSGRLGLLSYEQYF. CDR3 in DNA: TGTGCCAGCAGCGGGAGGTTGGGGCTACTTTCCTACGAGCAGTACTTC.

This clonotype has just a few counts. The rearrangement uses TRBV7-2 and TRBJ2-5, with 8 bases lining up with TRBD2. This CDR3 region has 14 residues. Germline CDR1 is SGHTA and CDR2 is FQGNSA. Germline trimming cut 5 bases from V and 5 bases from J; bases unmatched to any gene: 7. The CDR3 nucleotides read TGTGCCAGCAGCGATCGGGGGGGCCGGGAGACCCAGTACTTC. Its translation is CASSDRGGRETQYF.

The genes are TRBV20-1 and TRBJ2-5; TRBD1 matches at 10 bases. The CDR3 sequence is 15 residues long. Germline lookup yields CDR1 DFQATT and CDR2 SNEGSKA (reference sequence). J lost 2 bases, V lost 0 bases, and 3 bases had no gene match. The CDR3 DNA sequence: TGCAGTGCTAGAGACCCGGACAGGGGGCAAGAGACCCAGTACTTC. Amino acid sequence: CSARDPDRGQETQYF.

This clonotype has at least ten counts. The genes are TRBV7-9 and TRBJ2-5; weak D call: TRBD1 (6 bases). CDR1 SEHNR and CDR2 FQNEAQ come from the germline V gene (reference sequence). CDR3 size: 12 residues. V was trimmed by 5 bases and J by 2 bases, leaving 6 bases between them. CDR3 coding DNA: TGTGCCAGCAGCAGGGGGCAAGAGACCCAGTACTTC. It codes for CASSRGQETQYF.

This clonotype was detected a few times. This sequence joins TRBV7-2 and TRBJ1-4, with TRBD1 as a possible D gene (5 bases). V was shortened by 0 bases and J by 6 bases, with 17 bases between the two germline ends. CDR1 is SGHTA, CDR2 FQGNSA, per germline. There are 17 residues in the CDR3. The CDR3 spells CASSLARTGGLDEKLFF. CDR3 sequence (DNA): TGTGCCAGCAGCTTAGCGCGCACGGGGGGATTAGATGAAAAACTGTTTTTT.

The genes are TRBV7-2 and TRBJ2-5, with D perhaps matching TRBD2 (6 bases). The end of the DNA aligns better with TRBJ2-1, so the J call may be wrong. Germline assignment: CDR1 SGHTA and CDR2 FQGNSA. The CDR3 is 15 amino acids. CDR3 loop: CASSLAYGSGNEQFF. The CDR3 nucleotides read TGTGCCAGCAGCTTAGCGTATGGTAGCGGCAATGAGCAGTTCTTC.

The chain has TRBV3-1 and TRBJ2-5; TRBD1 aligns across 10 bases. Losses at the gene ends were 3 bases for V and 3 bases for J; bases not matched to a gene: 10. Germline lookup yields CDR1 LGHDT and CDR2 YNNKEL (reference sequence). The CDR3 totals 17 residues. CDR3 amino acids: CASSHNRRDRGEETQYF. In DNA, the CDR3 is TGTGCCAGCAGCCATAATCGCCGGGACAGGGGTGAAGAGACCCAGTACTTC.

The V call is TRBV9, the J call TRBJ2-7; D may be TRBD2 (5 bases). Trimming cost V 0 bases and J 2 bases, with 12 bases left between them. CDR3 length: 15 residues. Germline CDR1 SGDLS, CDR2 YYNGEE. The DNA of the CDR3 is TGTGCCAGCAGCGTAGATGTAGCGTTCACCTACGAGCAGTACTTC. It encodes CASSVDVAFTYEQYF.

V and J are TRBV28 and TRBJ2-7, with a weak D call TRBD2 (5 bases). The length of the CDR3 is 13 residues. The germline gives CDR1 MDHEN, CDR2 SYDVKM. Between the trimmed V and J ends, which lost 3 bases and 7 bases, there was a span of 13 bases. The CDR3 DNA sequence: TGTGCCAGCAGTTTTTTACTAGGAGGAGAGCAGTACTTC. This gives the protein CASSFLLGGEQYF.

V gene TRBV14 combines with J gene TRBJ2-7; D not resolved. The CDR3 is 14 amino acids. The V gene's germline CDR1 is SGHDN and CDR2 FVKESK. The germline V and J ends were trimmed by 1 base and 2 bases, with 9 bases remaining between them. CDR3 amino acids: CASSQAGVTYEQYF. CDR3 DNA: TGTGCCAGCAGCCAAGCTGGAGTTACCTACGAGCAGTACTTC. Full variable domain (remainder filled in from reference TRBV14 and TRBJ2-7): EAGVTQFPSHSVIEKGQTVTLRCDPISGHDNLYWYRRVMGKEIKFLLHFVKESKQDESGMPNNRFLAERTGGTYSTLKVQPAELEDSGVYFCASSQAGVTYEQYFGPGTRLTVT.

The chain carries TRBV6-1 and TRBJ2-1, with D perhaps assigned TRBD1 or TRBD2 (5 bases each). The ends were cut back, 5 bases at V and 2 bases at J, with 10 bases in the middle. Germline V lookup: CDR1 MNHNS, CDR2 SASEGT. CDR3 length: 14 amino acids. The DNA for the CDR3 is TGTGCCAGCAGTCCGGGGCCGACCTACAATGAGCAGTTCTTC. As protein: CASSPGPTYNEQFF.

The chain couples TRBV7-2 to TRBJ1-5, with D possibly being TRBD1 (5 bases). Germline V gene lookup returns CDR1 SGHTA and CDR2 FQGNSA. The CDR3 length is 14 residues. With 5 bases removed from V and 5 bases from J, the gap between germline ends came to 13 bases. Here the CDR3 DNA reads TGTGCCAGCAGCCTCGACAGTTGGGATCAGCCCCAGCATTTT. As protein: CASSLDSWDQPQHF.

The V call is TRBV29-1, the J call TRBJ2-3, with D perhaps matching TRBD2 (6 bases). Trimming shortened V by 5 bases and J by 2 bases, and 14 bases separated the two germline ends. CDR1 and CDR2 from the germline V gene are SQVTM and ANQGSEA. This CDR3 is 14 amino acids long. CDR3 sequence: CSVPGTGNTDTQYF. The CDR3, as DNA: TGCAGCGTTCCCGGGACTGGAAACACAGATACGCAGTATTTT.

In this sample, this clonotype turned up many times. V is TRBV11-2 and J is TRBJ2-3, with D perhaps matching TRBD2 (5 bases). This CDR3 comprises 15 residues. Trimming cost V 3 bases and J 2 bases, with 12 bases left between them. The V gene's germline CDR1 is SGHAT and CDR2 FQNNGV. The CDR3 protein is CASSFLAGVTDTQYF. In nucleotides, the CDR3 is TGTGCCAGCAGCTTTCTCGCGGGTGTCACAGATACGCAGTATTTT.

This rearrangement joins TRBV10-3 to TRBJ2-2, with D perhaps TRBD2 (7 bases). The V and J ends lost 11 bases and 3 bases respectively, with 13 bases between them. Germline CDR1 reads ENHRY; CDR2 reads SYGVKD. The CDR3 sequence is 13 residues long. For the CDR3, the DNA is TGTGCCGCCCAGGGGAGGGACACCGGGGAGCTGTTTTTT. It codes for CAAQGRDTGELFF.

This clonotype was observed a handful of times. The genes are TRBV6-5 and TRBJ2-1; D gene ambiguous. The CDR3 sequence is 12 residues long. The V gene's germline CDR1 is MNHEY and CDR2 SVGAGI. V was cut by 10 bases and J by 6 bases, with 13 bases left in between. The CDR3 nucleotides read TGTGCCATAGGGAATAATCCCAATGAGCAGTTCTTC. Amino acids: CAIGNNPNEQFF.

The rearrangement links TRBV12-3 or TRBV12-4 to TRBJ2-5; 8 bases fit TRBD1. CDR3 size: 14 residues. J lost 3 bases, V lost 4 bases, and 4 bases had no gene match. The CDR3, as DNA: TGTGCCAGCAGTTCCCAGACAGGGGAAGAGACCCAGTACTTC. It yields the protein CASSSQTGEETQYF.

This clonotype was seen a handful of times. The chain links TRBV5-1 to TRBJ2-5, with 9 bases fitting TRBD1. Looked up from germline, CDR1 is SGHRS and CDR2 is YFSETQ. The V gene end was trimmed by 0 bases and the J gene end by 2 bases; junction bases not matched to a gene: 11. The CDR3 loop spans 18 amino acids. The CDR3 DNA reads TGCGCCAGCAGCTTGGCTTCGTTTGGACAGGGGAAACAAGAGACCCAGTACTTC. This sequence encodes CASSLASFGQGKQETQYF.

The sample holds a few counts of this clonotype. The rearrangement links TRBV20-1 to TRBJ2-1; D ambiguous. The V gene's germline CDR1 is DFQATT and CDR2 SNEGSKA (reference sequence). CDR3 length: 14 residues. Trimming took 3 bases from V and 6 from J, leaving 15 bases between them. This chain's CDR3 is CSARSGSLPNEQFF. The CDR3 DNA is TGCAGTGCTAGGTCCGGTAGCCTGCCCAATGAGCAGTTCTTC.

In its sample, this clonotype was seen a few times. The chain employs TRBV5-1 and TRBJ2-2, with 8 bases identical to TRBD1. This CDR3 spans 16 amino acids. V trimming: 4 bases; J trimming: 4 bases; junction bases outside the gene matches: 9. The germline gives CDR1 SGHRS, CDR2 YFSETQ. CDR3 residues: CASSTRTGKTTGELFF. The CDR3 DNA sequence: TGCGCCAGCAGCACCCGGACAGGGAAGACCACCGGGGAGCTGTTTTTT.

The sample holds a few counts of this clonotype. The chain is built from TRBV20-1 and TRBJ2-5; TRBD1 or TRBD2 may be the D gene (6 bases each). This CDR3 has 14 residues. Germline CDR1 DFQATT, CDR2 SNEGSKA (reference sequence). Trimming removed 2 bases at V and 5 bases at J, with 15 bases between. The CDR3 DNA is TGCAGTGCTAGAAAACGGGGGCCAGGGGAGACCCAGTACTTC. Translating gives CSARKRGPGETQYF.

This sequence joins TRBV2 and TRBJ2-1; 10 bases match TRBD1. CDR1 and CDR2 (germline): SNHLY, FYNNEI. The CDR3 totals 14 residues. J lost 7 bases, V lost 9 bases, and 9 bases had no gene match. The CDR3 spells CARGGGTGENEQFF. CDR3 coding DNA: TGTGCCAGGGGAGGGGGGACAGGGGAAAATGAGCAGTTCTTC.